One T cell receptor (beta chain) is described in this entry. The antigen is not known. These data come from a study of Ad26.COV2.S vaccination and SARS-CoV-2 variants. Study overall: Participants got Ad26.COV2.S intramuscularly, once or twice 56 days apart.

Whole-study findings and limits: Total responses of T cells may have been underestimated by the analyses of TCR breadth and depth.

The treatment is: 15 to 20 received Ad26.COV2.S at low or high dose, single or two shots; roughly 5 received placebo; per-sample allocation not given. Collection of samples fell on day 63 after the first vaccine or placebo injection. Donor was an adult aged 18-55 years in Boston. Spike of the Wuhan-strain SARS-CoV-2 was expressed by an Ad26 vector, which formed the vaccine. V was cut by 3 bases and J by 7 bases, with 12 bases left in between. There are 13 residues in the CDR3. This table comes from immunoSEQ multiplex PCR, and its TCRdb copy is limited to in-frame clones, with some not included. Among 300,000 to 350,000 clones listed, about 88% were seen once.

The gene calls are TRBV12-3 or TRBV12-4 and TRBJ1-2; D gene unclear. The sequenced sample was peripheral blood, obtained in a trial of Ad26.COV2.S vaccine versus placebo. This receptor was identified in a person aged 18-65 years who received the Ad26.COV2.S COVID-19 vaccine or a placebo. CDR3 in DNA: TGTGCCAGCAGTTTGGTAGGGATTGGTGGCTACACCTTC. Translation gives CASSLVGIGGYTF.